This paragraph reports one T cell receptor (beta chain). No antigen is known for it. This record belongs to a study of cytomegalovirus exposure and HLA in healthy donors. Broader study findings: TCR beta V- and J-gene trimming, according to a later analysis, was linked to a missense DCLRE1C variant. Fewer than 20,000 TCR beta sequences were associated with HLA alleles at 0.05 false discovery rate in a later analysis.

The PCR was carried out with 60 Vbeta primers and 13 Jbeta primers. Original data processing: As a later analysis found, there were approximately 80 million unique TCR beta chains, of which around 10 million were shared. Clones were read by immunoSEQ multiplex PCR, and TCRdb kept only the in-frame ones, dropping some. The DNA gave D and trimming, while V, J and clone size come from that table. The data show approximately 70,000 clones, approximately 70% seen once. Sequenced input: PBMCs. This sequence was found in a woman between 50 and 59 years old in good health and CMV-seropositive.

CDR3 sequence: CASSLGQAARLHF. The CDR3 DNA follows: TGTGCCAGCAGCTTAGGACAGGCAGCTCGCCTCCACTTT. The chain is built from TRBV7-9 and TRBJ1-6, with a tentative D call TRBD1 (6 bases). This CDR3 comprises 13 residues. Germline V CDR1 and CDR2: SEHNR, FQNEAQ (reference sequence). The germline V and J ends were trimmed by 1 base and 15 bases, with 13 bases remaining between them.